The sequence of this TCR beta chain was determined in a study of cytomegalovirus exposure and HLA in healthy donors. The study's findings and limits: Cytomegalovirus association was listed for about 150 TCR beta chains. For cytomegalovirus status, the classifier reportedly gave diagnoses with high specificity and sensitivity.

The PCR was carried out with 60 Vbeta primers and 13 Jbeta primers. Per the authors' pipeline: A later analysis tallied tens of millions of unique TCR beta chains, 8.5 million to 11 million of them shared. Here immunoSEQ multiplex PCR was the method, and the copy in TCRdb shows in-frame clones only, minus some. V and J calls and clone size are those listed in that table; D and trimming were worked out from the DNA. The sample comprises about 160,000 clones, nearly 80% of which are singletons, and around 3.3% rests with the top ten. This clone has more than one count but fewer than ten. The antigen remains undetermined. V lost 4 bases, J lost 4 bases, and 17 bases lay in between. The CDR3 length is 16 residues. CDR1 and CDR2 (germline): SEHNR, FQNEAQ (reference sequence).

The sequenced sample was PBMCs. The genes are TRBV7-9 and TRBJ1-5; D remains unclear. The source of this sequence is a woman aged 35 to 49 in good health and CMV-seronegative. CDR3 loop: CASSSSDQGRNQPQHF. The CDR3 DNA is TGTGCCAGCAGCTCTAGCGATCAAGGTAGAAATCAGCCCCAGCATTTT.